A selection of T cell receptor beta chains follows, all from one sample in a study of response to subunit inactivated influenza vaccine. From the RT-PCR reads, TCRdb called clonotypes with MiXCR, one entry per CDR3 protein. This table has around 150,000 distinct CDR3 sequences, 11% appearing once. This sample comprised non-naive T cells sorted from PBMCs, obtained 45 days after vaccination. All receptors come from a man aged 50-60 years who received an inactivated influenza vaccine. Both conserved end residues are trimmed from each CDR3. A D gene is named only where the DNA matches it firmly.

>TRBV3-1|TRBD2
ASSQSSGTSGWSIYNEQF
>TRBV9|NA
ASSRQSFGYYEQY
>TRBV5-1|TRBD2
ASSSGTSLNEQF
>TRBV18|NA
ASSRDGSRDTQY
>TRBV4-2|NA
AISPGVTGELF
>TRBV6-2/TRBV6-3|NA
ASRPGGNTGELF
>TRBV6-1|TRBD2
ASSLSGDMPVEQY
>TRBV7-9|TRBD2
ASSLWLAGERYEQY
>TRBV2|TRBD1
ASSAGTGYYGYT
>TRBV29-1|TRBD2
SAPLGLAGGPGEQF
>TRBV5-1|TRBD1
ASSLGGQGRTGELF
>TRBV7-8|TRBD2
ASSLGLAGGKITYEQY
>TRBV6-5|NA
ASSYSRILAKNIQY
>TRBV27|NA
ASSSRTANTEAF
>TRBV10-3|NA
AIRGDTRTDTQY
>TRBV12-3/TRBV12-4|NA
ASSLGGARWGYT
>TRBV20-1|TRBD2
SARDPGRATEQF
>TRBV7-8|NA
ASSIRPNRHTDTQY
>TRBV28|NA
ASSFQGVVTEAF
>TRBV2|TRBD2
ASRRASGARAETQY
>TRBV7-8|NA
ASSLRGDYNEQF
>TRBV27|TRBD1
ASSPPAGTGSYNEQF
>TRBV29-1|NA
SVAQETQY
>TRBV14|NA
ASSQLARKQETQY
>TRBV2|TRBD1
ASSEALGRGFNEQF
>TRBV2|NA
AISPSVVGKISTDTQY
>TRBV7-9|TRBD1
ASSPGQGRYEQY
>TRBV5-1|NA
ASSQGSTMNTEAF
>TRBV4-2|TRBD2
ASSQGGPASGTDTQY
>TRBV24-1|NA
ATSPRGTYEQY
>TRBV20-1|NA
SASVAAQETQY
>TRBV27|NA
ASGWGYEQY
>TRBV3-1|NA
ASSPRGNGELF
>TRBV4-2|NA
ASSHAGASAYNEQF
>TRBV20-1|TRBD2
SADVGLAGYNEQF
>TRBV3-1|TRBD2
ASSPLSGRGTYNEQF
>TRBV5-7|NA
AGLGMTLNEQF
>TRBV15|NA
ATSRDPAYEQY
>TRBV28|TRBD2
ASSYAPSGTTYEQY
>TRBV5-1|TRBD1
ASSPDTGGSGNTIY
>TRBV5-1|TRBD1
ASSVDRKTYEQY
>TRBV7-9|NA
ASRIGGEQF
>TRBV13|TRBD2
ASSQWGTSGGRTQY
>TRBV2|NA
ASSGNNQPQH
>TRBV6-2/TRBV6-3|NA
ASLPRDQETQY
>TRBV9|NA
ASSPVPSIEQF
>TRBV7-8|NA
ASSLLQILSYNSPLH
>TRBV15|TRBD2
ATSRDRGGGAETQY
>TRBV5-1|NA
ASRREYEQY
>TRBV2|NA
ASSLGAGGNTIY
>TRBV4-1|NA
ASSQETGRTYNEQF
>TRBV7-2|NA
ASSLAAGGGEQY
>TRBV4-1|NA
ASSSRTNPYEQY
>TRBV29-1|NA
SSGWGAGETQY
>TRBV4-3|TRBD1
ASSPDRGGTEAF
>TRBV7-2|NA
ASSLVFVAVGGDTQY
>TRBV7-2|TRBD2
ASSPRVAGAGELF
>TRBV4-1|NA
ASSFSLGPLSPEAF
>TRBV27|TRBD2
ASSSGDSYEQY
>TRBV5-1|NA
ASSQMTDTQY